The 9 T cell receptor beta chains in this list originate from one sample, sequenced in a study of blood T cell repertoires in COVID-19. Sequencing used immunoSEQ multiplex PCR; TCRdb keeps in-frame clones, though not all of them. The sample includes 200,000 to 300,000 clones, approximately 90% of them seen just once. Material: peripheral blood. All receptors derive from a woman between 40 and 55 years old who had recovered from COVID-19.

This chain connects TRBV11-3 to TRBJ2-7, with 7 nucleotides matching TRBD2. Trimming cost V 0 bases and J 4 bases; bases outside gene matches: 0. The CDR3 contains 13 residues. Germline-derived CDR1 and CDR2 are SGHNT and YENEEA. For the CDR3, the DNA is TGTGCCAGCAGCTTAGAGGGGGGGTACGAGCAGTACTTC. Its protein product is CASSLEGGYEQYF.

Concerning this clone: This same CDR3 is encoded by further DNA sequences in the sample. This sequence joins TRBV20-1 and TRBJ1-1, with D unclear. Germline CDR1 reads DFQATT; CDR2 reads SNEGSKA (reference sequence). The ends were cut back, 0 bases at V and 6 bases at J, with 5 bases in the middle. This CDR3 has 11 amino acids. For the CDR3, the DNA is TGCAGTGCTAGAGACTGGCCTGAAGCTTTCTTT. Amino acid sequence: CSARDWPEAFF.

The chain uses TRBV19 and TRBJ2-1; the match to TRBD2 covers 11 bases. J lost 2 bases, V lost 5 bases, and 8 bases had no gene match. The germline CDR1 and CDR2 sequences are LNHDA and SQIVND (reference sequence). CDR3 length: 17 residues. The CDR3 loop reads CASSPARGLAAYNEQFF. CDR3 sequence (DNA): TGTGCCAGTAGTCCAGCGCGGGGACTAGCGGCCTACAATGAGCAGTTCTTC.

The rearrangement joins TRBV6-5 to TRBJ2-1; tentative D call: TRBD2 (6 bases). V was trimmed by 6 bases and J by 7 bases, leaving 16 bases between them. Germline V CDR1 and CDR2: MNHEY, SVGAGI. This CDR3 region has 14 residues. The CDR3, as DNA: TGTGCCAGCAGGCTGACTAGATTGGGGAATGAGCAGTTCTTC. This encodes CASRLTRLGNEQFF.

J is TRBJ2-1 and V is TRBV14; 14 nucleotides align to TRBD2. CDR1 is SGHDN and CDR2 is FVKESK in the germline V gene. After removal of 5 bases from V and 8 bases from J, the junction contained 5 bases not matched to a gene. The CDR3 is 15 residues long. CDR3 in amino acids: CASSAGLAGVYEQFF. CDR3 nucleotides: TGTGCCAGCAGCGCGGGACTAGCGGGAGTCTATGAGCAGTTCTTC.

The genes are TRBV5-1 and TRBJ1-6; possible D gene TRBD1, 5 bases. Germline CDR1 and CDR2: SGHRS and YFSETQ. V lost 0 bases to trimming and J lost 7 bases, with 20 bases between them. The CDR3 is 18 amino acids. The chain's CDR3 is CASSLAPPQGRPNSPLHF. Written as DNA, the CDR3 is TGCGCCAGCAGCTTGGCCCCTCCGCAGGGCAGGCCCAATTCACCCCTCCACTTT.

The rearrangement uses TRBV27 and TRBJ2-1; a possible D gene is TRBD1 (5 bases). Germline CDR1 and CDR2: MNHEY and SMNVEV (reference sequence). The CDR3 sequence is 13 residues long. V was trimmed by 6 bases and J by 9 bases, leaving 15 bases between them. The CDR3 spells CASSRTQGAEQFF. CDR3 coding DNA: TGTGCCAGCAGCCGAACCCAGGGTGCTGAGCAGTTCTTC.

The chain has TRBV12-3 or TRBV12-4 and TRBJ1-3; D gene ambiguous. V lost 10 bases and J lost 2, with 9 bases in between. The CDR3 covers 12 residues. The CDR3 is CATRGPGNTIYF. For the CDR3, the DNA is TGTGCCACCCGGGGTCCTGGAAACACCATATATTTT.

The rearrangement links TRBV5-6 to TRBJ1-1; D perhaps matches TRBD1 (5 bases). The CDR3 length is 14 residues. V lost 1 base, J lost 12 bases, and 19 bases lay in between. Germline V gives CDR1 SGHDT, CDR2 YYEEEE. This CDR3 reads CASSLSGRARISFF. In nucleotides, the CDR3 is TGTGCCAGCAGCTTGTCAGGCAGGGCGAGAATTTCTTTCTTT.